Presented here are 26 T cell receptor beta chains from one specimen sequenced in a study of blood T cell repertoires in COVID-19. Only in-frame clones appear in the TCRdb table, and some are missing; sequencing was by immunoSEQ multiplex PCR. Of more than 200,000 clones listed, around 90% are singletons. The specimen sequenced was peripheral blood. These receptors were taken from a woman aged 60-75 years with COVID-19, enrolled during active disease.

The gene calls are TRBV7-6 and TRBJ1-5; D remains unclear. Germline V CDR1 and CDR2: SGHVS, FNYEAQ. V lost 5 bases, J lost 0 bases, and 8 bases lay in between. The CDR3 length is 14 residues. The CDR3 DNA reads TGTGCCAGCAGCCCAAGCTTTAGCAATCAGCCCCAGCATTTT. Protein product: CASSPSFSNQPQHF.

The chain recombines TRBV27 with TRBJ2-1, with a possible D match to TRBD2 (5 bases). The CDR3 runs 13 residues. The germline V and J ends were trimmed by 6 bases and 9 bases, with 15 bases remaining between them. From germline, CDR1 is MNHEY and CDR2 SMNVEV (reference sequence). CDR3: CASSGRESSEQFF. CDR3 DNA: TGTGCCAGCAGCGGACGGGAATCGAGTGAGCAGTTCTTC.

This chain links TRBV28 with TRBJ2-2; D possibly corresponds to TRBD2 (6 bases). The CDR3 loop spans 14 amino acids. The V end was cut by 7 bases, the J end by 5 bases, with 14 bases between. Germline V gene data show CDR1 as MDHEN and CDR2 as SYDVKM. The CDR3 region has the DNA TGTGCCAGCATGGGGGAGGCGCGGACCGGGGAGCTGTTTTTT. Translating it yields CASMGEARTGELFF.

V is TRBV5-8 and J is TRBJ2-5, with 8 bases matching TRBD1. This CDR3 comprises 17 residues. V was clipped by 5 bases and J by 0 bases; unmatched bases: 12. Germline loops: CDR1 SGHTS, CDR2 YDEGEE. CDR3 amino acids: CASRPYLTGGYQETQYF. The CDR3 DNA is TGTGCCAGCAGGCCCTACCTCACAGGGGGGTACCAAGAGACCCAGTACTTC.

The DNA for the CDR3 is TGTGCCAGCAGGCGGGGGGGAAACAGGGACTCCGAAGCTTTCTTT. Its translation: CASRRGGNRDSEAFF. The chain has TRBV3-1 (or the pseudogene TRBV3-2) and TRBJ1-1; D may be TRBD1 (6 bases). Germline values: CDR1 LGHDT, CDR2 YNNKEL (reference sequence). CDR3 size: 15 residues. Trimming took off 6 bases at V and 8 bases at J, with 22 bases between the two ends.

Comments on this clone: Germline and junction disagree at one end, which may indicate a read error. This rearrangement joins TRBV15 to TRBJ2-2, with 7 bases fitting TRBD1. The CDR3 consists of 16 residues. CDR1 and CDR2 from the germline V gene are LNHNV and YYDKDF (reference sequence). The CDR3 here is CATSRDKGANTGELFF. The CDR3 coding sequence is TGTGCCACCAGCAGAGATAAGGGGGCGAATACCGGGGAGCTGTTTTTT.

This clone was observed a few times. The J gene is TRBJ1-6, the V gene TRBV9; D might be TRBD1 (6 bases). Germline CDR1 reads SGDLS; CDR2 reads YYNGEE. The CDR3 has 15 residues. V was pared by 0 bases and J by 10 bases, with 14 bases between. CDR3 nucleotide sequence: TGTGCCAGCAGCGTAGAGGTAGGGGGAAGATCACCCCTCCACTTT. Translation: CASSVEVGGRSPLHF. The whole variable domain, remainder taken from reference TRBV9 and TRBJ1-6, is DSGVTQTPKHLITATGQRVTLRCSPRSGDLSVYWYQQSLDQGLQFLIQYYNGEERAKGNILERFSAQQFPDLHSELNLSSLELGDSALYFCASSVEVGGRSPLHFGNGTRLTVT.

This clone has only a few counts. This chain connects TRBV5-1 to TRBJ1-2, with TRBD1 matching 7 bases. V shed 2 bases, J shed 4 bases, and the junction held 8 bases outside the gene matches. The CDR3 contains 15 residues. Germline loops: CDR1 SGHRS, CDR2 YFSETQ. The CDR3 sequence is CASSFNSRDSYGYTF. In DNA, the CDR3 is TGCGCCAGCAGCTTTAATAGTAGGGACAGCTATGGCTACACCTTC.

The chain uses TRBV18 and TRBJ1-1, with no clear D. V lost 3 bases and J 3 bases, leaving 14 bases between the germline ends. The length of the CDR3 is 15 residues. In germline, CDR1 is KGHSH, CDR2 LQKENI. The CDR3 nucleotides are TGTGCCAGCTCACCGGTGAGGGTGGTAGACACTGAAGCTTTCTTT. This encodes CASSPVRVVDTEAFF.

The rearrangement uses TRBV6-6 and TRBJ2-6; 8 bases align to TRBD1. The V gene end was trimmed by 5 bases and the J gene end by 0 bases; junction bases not matched to a gene: 6. CDR1 is MNHNY, CDR2 SVGAGI, per germline (reference sequence). The CDR3 consists of 17 residues. The CDR3 is CASSRGQASSGANVLTF. DNA for the CDR3: TGTGCCAGCAGTCGGGGACAGGCTTCCTCTGGGGCCAACGTCCTGACTTTC.

This clone turned up a few times. This rearrangement joins TRBV10-3 to TRBJ2-3; D possibly corresponds to TRBD2 (6 bases). V was shortened by 0 bases and J by 6 bases, with 10 bases between the two germline ends. Germline-derived CDR1 and CDR2 are ENHRY and SYGVKD. The CDR3 sequence is 14 residues long. DNA for the CDR3: TGTGCCATCAGTGAGTCCGGACTATCCGATACGCAGTATTTT. Protein product: CAISESGLSDTQYF.

The chain couples TRBV12-3 or TRBV12-4 to TRBJ1-3; D is unresolved. V lost 3 bases, J lost 3 bases, and 3 bases lay in between. The CDR3 contains 12 residues. This chain's CDR3 is CASSFRGNTIYF. CDR3 nucleotide sequence: TGTGCCAGCAGTTTTCGTGGAAACACCATATATTTT.

V gene TRBV28 combines with J gene TRBJ2-7; maybe TRBD2 (5 bases). The ends were cut back, 6 bases at V and 6 bases at J, with 18 bases in the middle. The CDR3 loop spans 14 amino acids. The germline V gene encodes CDR1 MDHEN and CDR2 SYDVKM. The CDR3 DNA sequence: TGTGCCAGCAGCCCCGGAGGAGTTACGAGCGAGCAGTACTTC. Its translation is CASSPGGVTSEQYF.

This sequence joins TRBV29-1 and TRBJ2-7; D call uncertain. The CDR3 has 11 amino acids. The germline V gene has CDR1 SQVTM and CDR2 ANQGSEA. The V gene lost 1 base and the J gene lost 6 bases, with 7 bases spanning the gap. CDR3 coding DNA: TGCAGCGTTGAAGTATTCGGCGAGCAGTACTTC. Amino acid sequence: CSVEVFGEQYF.

Comments on this clone: The identical CDR3 is also encoded by other nucleotide sequences in the sample. The rearrangement links TRBV28 to TRBJ2-7; tentative D call: TRBD1 (6 bases). The V end was cut by 2 bases, the J end by 0 bases, with 11 bases between. The CDR3 has 15 residues. CDR1 is MDHEN and CDR2 is SYDVKM in the germline V gene. The CDR3 sequence: CASSLPGALSYEQYF. CDR3 nucleotides: TGTGCCAGCAGTTTACCAGGGGCCCTCTCCTACGAGCAGTACTTC.

This sequence joins TRBV6-5 and TRBJ2-7, with 7 bases that match TRBD1. Trimming took 6 bases from V and 3 from J; bases not matched to a gene: 5. CDR1 is MNHEY and CDR2 is SVGAGI in the germline V gene. CDR3 length: 13 residues. In DNA, the CDR3 is TGTGCCAGCAGCCGGACAGGCCGCTACGAGCAGTACTTC. This sequence encodes CASSRTGRYEQYF.

The chain recombines TRBV24-1 with TRBJ2-6; D unresolved. With 3 bases removed from V and 0 bases from J, the gap between germline ends came to 11 bases. Germline V gene data show CDR1 as KGHDR and CDR2 as SFDVKD. This CDR3 spans 17 amino acids. The CDR3 sequence: CATSDRQAASGANVLTF. DNA of the CDR3: TGTGCCACCAGTGATCGCCAGGCTGCCTCTGGGGCCAACGTCCTGACTTTC.

A few counts support this clone. The CDR3 DNA sequence: TGTGCCAGCAGCTCTTGGCTAGCCCAGCAGTACTTC. Protein sequence: CASSSWLAQQYF. The chain has TRBV7-8 and TRBJ2-7; perhaps TRBD2 as D (5 bases). V lost 4 bases, J lost 8 bases, and 12 bases lay in between. CDR3 length: 12 amino acids. CDR1 SGHVS and CDR2 FQNEAQ come from the germline V gene.

The chain recombines TRBV5-1 with TRBJ2-2, with TRBD2 identical over 8 bases. CDR1 is SGHRS and CDR2 is YFSETQ in the germline V gene. The CDR3 has 17 residues. Germline trimming cut 4 bases from V and 0 bases from J; bases unmatched to any gene: 8. CDR3 residues: CASSTARSGTNTGELFF. DNA for the CDR3: TGCGCCAGCAGCACAGCGCGTAGCGGGACGAACACCGGGGAGCTGTTTTTT. The full variable domain, rest sourced from reference TRBV5-1 and TRBJ2-2, is KAGVTQTPRYLIKTRGQQVTLSCSPISGHRSVSWYQQTPGQGLQFLFEYFSETQRNKGNFPGRFSGRQFSNSRSEMNVSTLELGDSALYLCASSTARSGTNTGELFFGEGSRLTVL.

The chain recombines TRBV5-1 with TRBJ2-7, with TRBD1 matching over 7 bases. The CDR3 consists of 14 residues. V shed 0 bases, J shed 2 bases, and the junction held 2 bases outside the gene matches. Germline CDR1 SGHRS, CDR2 YFSETQ. The CDR3: CASSLVQGAYEQYF. The CDR3 DNA follows: TGCGCCAGCAGCTTGGTTCAGGGGGCCTACGAGCAGTACTTC.

V usage is TRBV4-2 and J usage is TRBJ1-6, with no clear D. This CDR3 has 18 residues. Trimming removed 2 bases at V and 4 bases at J, with 18 bases between. The germline gives CDR1 LGHNA, CDR2 YNFKEQ. CDR3 sequence: CASSQLRESFGYNSPLHF. For the CDR3, the DNA is TGTGCCAGCAGCCAATTACGGGAGTCGTTTGGTTATAATTCACCCCTCCACTTT.

The CDR3 loop reads CASSYGYEQFF. CDR3 in DNA: TGTGCCAGCAGTTACGGCTATGAGCAGTTCTTC. V usage is TRBV6-5 and J usage is TRBJ2-1; D call uncertain. The CDR3 is made up of 11 amino acids. CDR1 is MNHEY, CDR2 SVGAGI, per germline. V lost 2 bases and J 8 bases, leaving 4 bases between the germline ends.

This chain joins TRBV29-1 and TRBJ1-5, with 9 bases identical to TRBD1. The J segment lost 3 bases and the V segment lost 6 bases, leaving 3 bases of the junction unmatched. Germline CDR1 and CDR2: SQVTM and ANQGSEA. CDR3 size: 13 residues. CDR3 coding DNA: TGCAGCGTGGGGGACAGGGACAATCAGCCCCAGCATTTT. It codes for CSVGDRDNQPQHF. The entire variable domain, with the rest obtained from reference TRBV29-1 and TRBJ1-5, is as follows: SAVISQKPSRDICQRGTSLTIQCQVDSQVTMMFWYRQQPGQSLTLIATANQGSEATYESGFVIDKFPISRPNLTFSTLTVSNMSPEDSSIYLCSVGDRDNQPQHFGDGTRLSIL.

V gene TRBV5-1 combines with J gene TRBJ1-2; maybe TRBD1 (6 bases). This CDR3 has 14 residues. The V gene's germline CDR1 is SGHRS and CDR2 YFSETQ. Trimming removed 4 bases from V and 7 bases from J, with 17 bases in between. The CDR3 sequence is CASSPGGAGAGYTF. CDR3 DNA: TGCGCCAGCAGCCCGGGTGGGGCAGGGGCTGGCTACACCTTC. Filled out from reference TRBV5-1 and TRBJ1-2, the complete variable domain reads KAGVTQTPRYLIKTRGQQVTLSCSPISGHRSVSWYQQTPGQGLQFLFEYFSETQRNKGNFPGRFSGRQFSNSRSEMNVSTLELGDSALYLCASSPGGAGAGYTFGSGTRLTVV.

This rearrangement joins TRBV30 to TRBJ1-1; no clear D gene. Per the germline V gene, CDR1 is GTSNPN and CDR2 is SVGIG (reference sequence). V was trimmed by 4 bases and J by 0 bases, leaving 9 bases between them. This CDR3 has 13 residues. CDR3 coding DNA: TGTGCCTGGATGGGCAGCATGAACACTGAAGCTTTCTTT. Protein product: CAWMGSMNTEAFF.

The rearrangement uses TRBV19 and TRBJ1-5; 8 bases are a match to TRBD1. This CDR3 is built from 17 residues. Germline V gene sequence: CDR1 LNHDA, CDR2 SQIVND (reference sequence). The trim removed 4 bases at V and 4 bases at J, leaving 12 bases unmatched. The CDR3, as DNA: TGTGCCAGTAGTACAACAGGGGGACGGGGTAGGAATCAGCCCCAGCATTTT. Residues: CASSTTGGRGRNQPQHF.